Below, one T cell receptor beta chain is given with its context. This entry belongs to a study of blood T cell repertoires in COVID-19. For the study at large: Sites across the United States, Italy and Spain contributed samples from acute and convalescent COVID-19. T cells, B-cell-depleted T cells, or PBMCs provided the cDNA or gDNA that served as material.

Per the original data handling: Amplification from reference gene primers served as the basis for estimated nucleated cell counts. Data came from immunoSEQ multiplex PCR; TCRdb stores just in-frame clones and leaves some out. Clone size and the V and J calls come from that table; the DNA yielded D and trimming. The data contain fewer than 250,000 clones, around 79% of them singletons. V was trimmed by 2 bases and J by 0 bases, leaving 15 bases between them. The CDR3 length is 17 residues. Germline CDR1 and CDR2: SGHDN and FVKESK. This receptor was obtained from a woman aged 50 to 60 with acute or convalescent COVID-19. Sequenced sample: peripheral blood. The chain carries TRBV14 and TRBJ2-3; TRBD2 might be the D (6 bases). The CDR3 loop is CASSQYGSSGSTDTQYF. The DNA for the CDR3 is TGTGCCAGCAGCCAATACGGGAGCTCCGGGAGCACAGATACGCAGTATTTT.